The 21 T cell receptor beta chains given below trace back to one sample, sequenced in a study of glioma-infiltrating T cells. The iRepertoire nested amplicon-rescue multiplex PCR amplified TCR alpha and beta CDR3s from RNA. Via MiXCR, TCRdb re-called the multiplex PCR reads, giving one row per CDR3 protein. The data contain under 200,000 distinct CDR3 sequences, more than 35% of them singletons. Material: glioma tissue, nonneoplastic brain tissue, or PBMCs (not recorded which). Receptor source: a human donor with low-grade glioma or glioblastoma, undergoing nonglioma brain surgery, or in good health (not recorded which).

This clonotype was seen at least ten times. The rearrangement links TRBV20-1 to TRBJ2-1; D call uncertain. The germline V gene has CDR1 DFQATT and CDR2 SNEGSKA (reference sequence). This CDR3 region has 15 residues. The germline V and J ends were trimmed by 0 bases and 1 base, with 10 bases remaining between them. The chain's CDR3 is CSARDLAESYNEQFF. The CDR3 coding sequence is TGCAGTGCTAGAGATCTCGCGGAGTCCTACAATGAGCAGTTCTTC.

In regard to this clonotype: A much bigger clone sits one base away, suggesting this may be a read error. V gene TRBV2 combines with J gene TRBJ1-2; D remains ambiguous. Germline lookup yields CDR1 SNHLY and CDR2 FYNNEI. CDR3 length equals 12 residues. This chain's CDR3 is CDSSLADHGYTF. CDR3 nucleotides: TGTGACAGCAGTCTAGCAGACCATGGCTACACCTTC. Full variable domain (rest looked up from reference TRBV2 and TRBJ1-2): EPEVTQTPSHQVTQMGQEVILRCVPISNHLYFYWYRQILGQKVEFLVSFYNNEISEKSEIFDDQFSVERPDGSNFTLKIRSTKLEDSAMYFCDSSLADHGYTFGSGTRLTVV.

V usage is TRBV29-1 and J usage is TRBJ1-1; D remains ambiguous. Per germline, CDR1 SQVTM and CDR2 ANQGSEA. V was trimmed by 4 bases and J by 0 bases, leaving 9 bases between them. CDR3 length: 13 amino acids. CDR3 loop: CSVGTYMNTEAFF. CDR3 bases: TGCAGCGTTGGGACGTATATGAACACTGAAGCTTTCTTT.

This chain joins TRBV28 and TRBJ2-7; 7 nucleotides line up with TRBD2. Trimming removed 3 bases from V and 12 bases from J; junction bases left unmatched: 8. The CDR3 spans 12 residues. In germline, CDR1 is MDHEN, CDR2 SYDVKM. The CDR3 is CASSFWGRETYF. In DNA, the CDR3 is TGTGCCAGCAGTTTTTGGGGGAGGGAGACGTACTTC.

The gene calls are TRBV4-1 and TRBJ2-7, with unresolved D. Trimming pared 2 bases from V and 6 bases from J, leaving 5 bases between. Germline values: CDR1 MGHRA, CDR2 YSYEKL. The CDR3 covers 11 residues. CDR3 loop: CASSQPFEQYF. The CDR3 DNA follows: TGCGCCAGCAGCCAACCGTTCGAGCAGTACTTC.

This clonotype was recorded many times. The chain links TRBV15 to TRBJ2-7; 10 nucleotides line up with TRBD2. The CDR3 spans 15 residues. The ends lost 0 bases at V and 3 bases at J; junction bases unmatched: 2. Germline V gives CDR1 LNHNV, CDR2 YYDKDF (reference sequence). This CDR3 is CATSRDSGRYYEQYF. The CDR3 DNA is TGTGCCACCAGCAGAGATAGCGGGAGGTACTACGAGCAGTACTTC.

This clonotype occurred a few times. The CDR3 reads CASSLGIAELQETQYF. Written as DNA, the CDR3 is TGTGCCAGCAGCTTGGGAATAGCGGAGCTTCAAGAGACCCAGTACTTC. J is TRBJ2-5 and V is TRBV7-2; TRBD2 might be the D (6 bases). This CDR3 has 16 residues. Germline assignment: CDR1 SGHTA and CDR2 FQGNSA. V was shortened by 3 bases and J by 2 bases, with 16 bases between the two germline ends. The entire variable domain, with the rest obtained from reference TRBV7-2 and TRBJ2-5, is as follows: GAGVSQSPSNKVTEKGKDVELRCDPISGHTALYWYRQSLGQGLEFLIYFQGNSAPDKSGLPSDRFSAERTGGSVSTLTIQRTQQEDSAVYLCASSLGIAELQETQYFGPGTRLLVL.

Details on this clonotype: A junction end diverges from the germline sequence, so it may reflect a read error. The rearrangement joins TRBV4-1 to TRBJ2-7; the D is unclear. The germline gives CDR1 MGHRA, CDR2 YSYEKL. This CDR3 is built from 17 residues. The CDR3 sequence: CASSQVIESVSSYKQYF. CDR3 DNA: TGCGCCAGCAGCCAGGTTATTGAGTCGGTTAGCTCCTACAAGCAGTACTTC.

In its sample, this clonotype was seen many times. The chain recombines TRBV7-3 with TRBJ2-1; 9 bases map to TRBD2. The V and J ends lost 4 bases and 6 bases, in that order; junction bases with no gene match: 7. Looked up from germline, CDR1 is SGHTA and CDR2 is FQGTGA. The CDR3 has 15 amino acids. CDR3 residues: CASSSQAGGSNEQFF. CDR3 DNA: TGTGCCAGCAGCTCCCAAGCGGGAGGAAGCAATGAGCAGTTCTTC.

The chain joins TRBV29-1 to TRBJ2-7, with D possibly being TRBD1 (5 bases). CDR1 and CDR2 (germline): SQVTM, ANQGSEA. This CDR3 has 11 residues. The V gene lost 4 bases and the J gene lost 11 bases, with 15 bases spanning the gap. The CDR3 DNA is TGCAGCGTTGGGGGCAGGGATATAAAGTACTTC. As protein: CSVGGRDIKYF.

As concerns this clonotype: A much more abundant neighbour one base away suggests this may be a read error. This chain joins TRBV7-8 and TRBJ1-1; D unclear. CDR1 is SGHVS and CDR2 is FQNEAQ in the germline V gene. Trimming took off 9 bases at V and 0 bases at J, with 17 bases between the two ends. The CDR3 extends over 15 amino acids. The CDR3 DNA reads as TGTGCCAGACGTGGGCGTCTGGGGATGAACACTGAAGCTTTCTTT. Translated, it gives CARRGRLGMNTEAFF. Together with reference TRBV7-8 and TRBJ1-1, the CDR3 gives the full variable domain: GAGVSQSPRYKVAKRGQDVALRCDPISGHVSLFWYQQALGQGPEFLTYFQNEAQLDKSGLPSDRFFAERPEGSVSTLKIQRTQQEDSAVYLCARRGRLGMNTEAFFGQGTRLTVV.

This clonotype was counted many times. CDR3 coding DNA: TGCAGCGTATTCCGGCAGGGGGATACTGAAGCTTTCTTT. This sequence encodes CSVFRQGDTEAFF. The gene calls are TRBV29-1 and TRBJ1-1; 7 bases line up with TRBD1. With 6 bases clipped from V and 5 bases from J, the junction kept 9 bases outside the gene matches. Germline CDR1 SQVTM, CDR2 ANQGSEA. The CDR3 loop spans 13 amino acids.

A remark on this clonotype: Given a much more abundant clone one base away, this may be a read error. The gene calls are TRBV2 and TRBJ2-3, with a weak D call TRBD2 (5 bases). Trimming left V 7 bases short and J 1 base short, with 21 bases between. This CDR3 is built from 17 residues. Germline CDR1 and CDR2: SNHLY and FYNNEI. CDR3 sequence (DNA): TGTGCCAGCATCGGGGATCTACCCCCGGTGGGCACAGATACGCAGTATTTT. This sequence encodes CASIGDLPPVGTDTQYF.

In this sample, this clonotype turned up a few times. The genes are TRBV24-1 and TRBJ2-6, with D perhaps being TRBD1 or TRBD2 (5 bases each). The germline V gene encodes CDR1 KGHDR and CDR2 SFDVKD. The CDR3 extends over 17 amino acids. The germline V and J ends were trimmed by 2 bases and 0 bases, with 10 bases remaining between them. The CDR3 DNA reads as TGTGCCACCAGTGATTGGGGGACCGGCTCTGGGGCCAACGTCCTGACTTTC. Translating gives CATSDWGTGSGANVLTF.

This chain joins TRBV14 and TRBJ2-7, with D possibly TRBD1 on 5 matching bases. V gave up 3 bases and J gave up 1 base, with 10 bases separating them. Germline lookup yields CDR1 SGHDN and CDR2 FVKESK. The CDR3 has 14 residues. The CDR3 protein is CASSHARVSYEQYF. Here the CDR3 DNA reads TGTGCCAGCAGCCACGCCAGGGTATCCTACGAGCAGTACTTC.

A note on this clonotype: One base away lies a much larger clone, so this may be a sequencing read error. This chain uses TRBV2 with TRBJ1-1; D perhaps matches TRBD1 (6 bases). CDR1 is SNHLY, CDR2 FYNNEI, per germline. The CDR3 length is 14 residues. The CDR3 coding sequence is TGTGCCAGCAGCCCCGGGACATTGAAAACTGAAGCTTTCTTT. It translates to CASSPGTLKTEAFF.

The chain employs TRBV6-2 or TRBV6-3 and TRBJ2-4, with 7 positions matching TRBD1. With V trimmed by 4 bases and J by 6 bases, 15 bases remained unmatched. CDR3 length: 17 residues. Germline V lookup: CDR1 MNHEY, CDR2 SVGEGT. The CDR3 DNA reads TGTGCCAGCAGTTTAGAGAGCTGGGAGACAGGGACAAACATTCAGTACTTC. Translating it yields CASSLESWETGTNIQYF.

Concerning this clonotype itself: Germline and junction disagree at one end, which may indicate a read error. The V call is TRBV27, the J call TRBJ2-1; unclear D gene. CDR1 MNHEY and CDR2 SMNVEV come from the germline V gene (reference sequence). This CDR3 comprises 14 residues. The CDR3: CASSYYLKYASPFF. CDR3 bases: TGCGCCAGCAGTTACTACCTAAAGTACGCTTCCCCGTTCTTC.

This clonotype came up many times. The chain uses TRBV27 and TRBJ2-7, with D unclear. This CDR3 has 13 residues. Germline V gene lookup returns CDR1 MNHEY and CDR2 SMNVEV (reference sequence). V was cut by 0 bases and J by 5 bases, with 8 bases left in between. CDR3 residues: CASSLSVSHEQYF. The CDR3, as DNA: TGTGCCAGCAGTTTATCTGTCAGCCACGAGCAGTACTTC.

The sample holds many counts of this clonotype. The chain employs TRBV7-9 and TRBJ1-6; D is possibly TRBD1 (6 bases). The V end lost 4 bases, the J end lost 8 bases, and 12 bases lay between the germline ends. This CDR3 is built from 14 residues. In germline, CDR1 is SEHNR, CDR2 FQNEAQ (reference sequence). CDR3 residues: CASSSNYRDSPLHF. The CDR3 coding sequence is TGTGCCAGCAGCTCAAACTACAGGGATTCACCCCTCCACTTT.

This clonotype has just one count. This could be a read error, since a much larger clone is one nucleotide away. The rearrangement uses TRBV20-1 and TRBJ2-7, with 7 bases identical to TRBD1. There are 13 residues in the CDR3. Germline V gene data show CDR1 as DFQATT and CDR2 as SNEGSKA (reference sequence). Here the CDR3 DNA reads TGCAGTCCTAGAGGGACAGACGCCTGGGAGCAGTACTTC. Its protein product is CSPRGTDAWEQYF.